This T cell receptor (beta chain) was obtained from a study of metastatic and nonmetastatic thyroid tumors. Study-level background: Peripheral blood and tumor or nodule samples from malignant and benign thyroid patients were compared.

TCRdb re-analyzed the PCR reads through MiXCR. The data contain tens of thousands of clones, roughly a quarter of them singletons. This CDR3 spans 13 amino acids. CDR1 is LGHNA and CDR2 is YSLEER in the germline V gene. The ends were cut back, 1 base at V and 7 bases at J, with 8 bases in the middle. On this clone itself: A much larger clone differs from this one at a single base, so this may be a read error.

Before thyroid surgery, none of the patients had received any treatment. Sequenced input: tumor tissue. The clonotype was recovered from a male donor with papillary thyroid cancer or a benign thyroid nodule (not recorded which). Some clones in this sample may be carry-over from other donors' samples. This rearrangement joins TRBV4-3 to TRBJ2-1; D is undetermined. For the CDR3, the DNA is TGCGCCAGCAGCCAAGGCGTACGGAATGAGCAGTTCTTC. Translated, it gives CASSQGVRNEQFF.